This T cell receptor (beta chain) originates from a study of shared clonotypes between healthy human individuals. Study in general: Each donor's CD8 memory used one plate, CD8 naive two, each CD4 subset three.

TCRdb's copy holds only in-frame clones and misses some; the assay was immunoSEQ multiplex PCR. The data contain around 610,000 clones, around 96% of them singletons. Details on this clone: The antigen remains undetermined.

Terminally differentiated effector memory CD45RA+ cells were excluded by CCR7 positive selection of CD45RO-negative cells. General study findings and limits: Memory subsets generally showed smaller estimated richness than naive subsets did.

Trimming stripped 2 bases from V and 7 bases from J, with 12 bases between. Germline V lookup: CDR1 MDHEN, CDR2 SYDVKM. The CDR3 is 14 residues long. This rearrangement joins TRBV28 to TRBJ2-1, with a tentative D call TRBD2 (5 bases). Specimen: naive CD8+ T cells sorted from blood. This receptor was obtained from a woman aged 25-40 years in good health. This CDR3 is CASSLRGGPNEQFF. The CDR3 DNA follows: TGTGCCAGCAGTTTACGTGGAGGTCCGAATGAGCAGTTCTTC. Filled out from reference TRBV28 and TRBJ2-1, the complete variable domain reads DVKVTQSSRYLVKRTGEKVFLECVQDMDHENMFWYRQDPGLGLRLIYFSYDVKMKEKGDIPEGYSVSREKKERFSLILESASTNQTSMYLCASSLRGGPNEQFFGPGTRLTVL.